Presented here are 13 T cell receptor beta chains from one specimen sequenced in a study of shared clonotypes between healthy human individuals. TCRdb's table, derived via immunoSEQ multiplex PCR, lists solely in-frame clones and lacks some. The table records nearly 1,000,000 clones, approximately 80% of them present only once. Specimen: memory CD4+ T cells sorted from blood. Documented subset: CD45RA-negative fraction. The receptors come from a man aged 18-30 years in good health.

The J gene is TRBJ2-5, the V gene TRBV10-3, with 12 positions matching TRBD2. The CDR3 has 15 amino acids. Trimming took 5 bases from V and 4 from J; bases not matched to a gene: 5. Germline CDR1 ENHRY, CDR2 SYGVKD. DNA of the CDR3: TGTGCCATCAGTTCCGGGACTAGCGGGTCAGAGACCCAGTACTTC. Its protein product is CAISSGTSGSETQYF.

The chain has TRBV6-5 and TRBJ1-1; D is possibly TRBD1 (5 bases). Trimming left V 4 bases short and J 6 bases short, with 12 bases between. This CDR3 contains 13 residues. The germline gives CDR1 MNHEY, CDR2 SVGAGI. CDR3 in amino acids: CASSSRGFAEAFF. The DNA of the CDR3 is TGTGCCAGCAGTTCCCGGGGGTTCGCTGAAGCTTTCTTT.

The chain links TRBV9 to TRBJ1-5; 7 bases fit TRBD1. After removal of 4 bases from V and 2 bases from J, the junction contained 3 bases not matched to a gene. Germline CDR1 reads SGDLS; CDR2 reads YYNGEE. This CDR3 comprises 14 residues. The CDR3: CASSTTGGNQPQHF. In nucleotides, the CDR3 is TGTGCCAGCAGCACAACAGGGGGCAATCAGCCCCAGCATTTT.

The chain carries TRBV2 and TRBJ2-2; D is possibly TRBD1 or TRBD2 (5 bases each). This CDR3 region has 14 residues. Germline lookup yields CDR1 SNHLY and CDR2 FYNNEI. Trimming cost V 8 bases and J 1 base, with 11 bases left between them. In DNA, the CDR3 is TGTGCCAGCTCTGGGACCCTGAACACCGGGGAGCTGTTTTTT. Translated: CASSGTLNTGELFF.

The V and J genes are TRBV6-6 and TRBJ2-1, with 10 bases aligning to TRBD2. Germline V gives CDR1 MNHNY, CDR2 SVGAGI (reference sequence). The CDR3 is made up of 16 amino acids. J lost 2 bases, V lost 10 bases, and 11 bases had no gene match. This CDR3 is CAILSGRAGAYNEQFF. CDR3 bases: TGTGCCATCCTAAGCGGGAGGGCCGGCGCCTACAATGAGCAGTTCTTC.

A few counts support this clone. J is TRBJ1-6 and V is TRBV19; TRBD1 matches 9 bases. Germline CDR1 is LNHDA and CDR2 is SQIVND (reference sequence). V lost 5 bases to trimming and J lost 10 bases; unmatched junction nucleotides: 12. This CDR3 is built from 16 residues. In nucleotides, the CDR3 is TGTGCCAGTAGTTCCCTGGGACAGGGAAGCGGGTCACCCCTCCACTTT. Translating gives CASSSLGQGSGSPLHF.

Notes on this clone: At one of its ends the junction is not consistent with the germline gene, which may arise from a read error. J is TRBJ2-2 and V is TRBV5-1; D is tentatively TRBD1 or TRBD2 (5 bases each). Germline V CDR1 and CDR2: SGHRS, YFSETQ. This CDR3 spans 14 amino acids. CDR3 sequence: CASTLGERTGELFF. In nucleotides, the CDR3 is TGCGCCAGCACCTTGGGGGAGAGGACCGGGGAGCTGTTTTTT.

The rearrangement uses TRBV19 and TRBJ1-4; D ambiguous. Germline values: CDR1 LNHDA, CDR2 SQIVND (reference sequence). Trimming shortened V by 5 bases and J by 7 bases, and 17 bases separated the two germline ends. There are 15 residues in the CDR3. This CDR3 is CASSPKGGIGEKLFF. The CDR3 DNA sequence: TGTGCCAGTAGTCCGAAGGGAGGGATAGGTGAAAAACTGTTTTTT.

The V call is TRBV28, the J call TRBJ2-5; 9 nucleotides match TRBD1. The CDR3 is 15 residues long. The V gene end was trimmed by 4 bases and the J gene end by 2 bases; junction bases not matched to a gene: 5. The germline V gene has CDR1 MDHEN and CDR2 SYDVKM. The CDR3 region has the DNA TGTGCCAGCAGTTCCGGGACAGGGAATCAAGAGACCCAGTACTTC. It translates to CASSSGTGNQETQYF.

The chain combines TRBV5-6 with TRBJ2-2; 9 nucleotides match TRBD2. CDR3 size: 15 residues. V was pared by 4 bases and J by 5 bases, with 6 bases of the junction left unmatched. Per the germline V gene, CDR1 is SGHDT and CDR2 is YYEEEE. CDR3 protein: CASSPAGGGTGELFF. The CDR3 DNA sequence: TGTGCCAGCAGCCCAGCGGGAGGAGGGACCGGGGAGCTGTTTTTT.

The chain couples TRBV10-1 to TRBJ2-7; unclear D gene. Germline V gene data show CDR1 as WNHNN and CDR2 as SYGVQD (reference sequence). This CDR3 is built from 17 residues. V was shortened by 2 bases and J by 2 bases, with 19 bases between the two germline ends. CDR3 in DNA: TGCGCCAGCAGTGAGACCCTAAGACCCTATCCAGCCTACGAGCAGTACTTC. Its protein is CASSETLRPYPAYEQYF.

The rearrangement uses TRBV10-3 and TRBJ1-4, with TRBD1 as a possible D gene (5 bases). From germline, CDR1 is ENHRY and CDR2 SYGVKD. CDR3 length equals 15 residues. The V end was cut by 0 bases, the J end by 7 bases, with 12 bases between. The CDR3 loop reads CAISESGGGGEKLFF. The CDR3 DNA follows: TGTGCCATCAGTGAGTCAGGCGGCGGGGGTGAAAAACTGTTTTTT.

This clone was found a few times. The chain links TRBV11-2 to TRBJ2-3; D is possibly TRBD2 (7 bases). The CDR3 consists of 17 residues. The V end lost 5 bases, the J end lost 6 bases, and 24 bases lay between the germline ends. Germline CDR1 reads SGHAT; CDR2 reads FQNNGV. The CDR3 sequence is CASSLRGGASRGDTQYF. The CDR3 DNA is TGTGCCAGCAGCCTCAGGGGAGGGGCTAGCCGTGGGGATACGCAGTATTTT.